This TCR beta chain is drawn from a study of cytomegalovirus exposure and HLA in healthy donors. Turning to the study itself: The same platform was used for the 110 or so validation repertoires as for the roughly 730 first-cohort repertoires, as reported in a later analysis.

Study-wide results and limits: Many donors carried some public TCRs, although rarity characterized most TCR sequences.

Clones were read by immunoSEQ multiplex PCR, and TCRdb kept only the in-frame ones, dropping some. Of 240,000 or so clones listed, approximately 86% are singletons. About this clone: Its antigen is unidentified.

The ends lost 5 bases at V and 4 bases at J; junction bases unmatched: 5. Germline V gene lookup returns CDR1 MDHEN and CDR2 SYDVKM. This CDR3 has 15 amino acids. This TCR was recovered from a woman under 40 in good health and CMV-seropositive. The chain is built from TRBV28 and TRBJ2-4; TRBD2 matches at 10 bases. Sequencing was done on a sample of PBMCs. The DNA for the CDR3 is TGTGCCAGCAGTAGCGGGGGGGCAGGGAAAAACATTCAGTACTTC. Its translation: CASSSGGAGKNIQYF.